This is a list of T cell receptor beta chains from one sample in a study of blood T cell repertoires in COVID-19. Profiled with immunoSEQ multiplex PCR; TCRdb holds only in-frame clones, not every one. The data contain 25,000 to 35,000 clones, 90% to 95% of them singletons. Sequenced sample: peripheral blood. The receptors originated from a human donor in a cohort sampled during active COVID-19. CDR3s include the opening cysteine and the closing phenylalanine or tryptophan. A D gene is named only where the DNA matches it firmly. Rows give clone size only sometimes, using once, few, many, or a class for an expanded clone.

V gene	D gene	J gene	clone size	CDR3 protein	CDR3 DNA
TRBV9	TRBD1	TRBJ1-2	.	CASSGDRGPLNYGYTF	TGTGCCAGCAGCGGCGACAGGGGGCCCCTTAACTATGGCTACACCTTC
TRBV15	.	TRBJ2-2	few	CATSREGASELFF	TGTGCCACCAGCAGAGAGGGGGCCTCGGAGCTGTTTTTT
TRBV11-3	.	TRBJ2-1	.	CASSSGSSYNEQFF	TGTGCCAGCAGCTCGGGGAGTTCCTACAATGAGCAGTTCTTC
TRBV5-1	TRBD2	TRBJ2-1	.	CASSLGLAGAYNEQFF	TGCGCCAGCAGCTTGGGCCTAGCGGGAGCCTACAATGAGCAGTTCTTC
TRBV18	.	TRBJ1-5	.	CASSPVGISNQPQHF	TGTGCCAGCTCACCGGTCGGGATTAGCAATCAGCCCCAGCATTTT
TRBV9	.	TRBJ1-1	.	CASSGPQVEF	TGTGCCAGCAGCGGACCACAGGTGGAGTTT
TRBV4-2	.	TRBJ2-2	.	CASSQEGIAMGGELFF	TGTGCCAGCAGCCAAGAAGGGATAGCGATGGGCGGGGAGCTGTTTTTT
TRBV6-6	TRBD1	TRBJ1-5	.	CASSYSGGNQPQHF	TGTGCCAGCAGTTATTCAGGGGGGAATCAGCCCCAGCATTTT
TRBV4-1	.	TRBJ1-4	.	CASSQDRTGGNEKLFF	TGCGCCAGCAGCCAAGATCGGACGGGCGGGAATGAAAAACTGTTTTTT
TRBV5-1	.	TRBJ1-2	.	CASSFTDTVNYGYTF	TGCGCCAGCAGCTTTACCGATACAGTAAACTATGGCTACACCTTC
TRBV6-2/TRBV6-3	TRBD1	TRBJ2-6	.	CASSYSPQGRIGANVLTF	TGTGCCAGCAGTTACTCCCCACAGGGGCGTATTGGGGCCAACGTCCTGACTTTC
TRBV28	.	TRBJ2-1	.	CASSLSLGTGGLIDEQFF	TGTGCCAGCAGTTTATCTTTAGGGACCGGAGGGCTAATCGATGAGCAGTTCTTC
TRBV27	.	TRBJ2-1	.	CASSSPRRALYNEQFF	TGTGCCAGCAGCTCCCCCCGGCGGGCGCTGTACAATGAGCAGTTCTTC
TRBV6-5	.	TRBJ2-3	.	CASSQDYSTDTQYF	TGTGCCAGCAGCCAGGACTACAGCACAGATACGCAGTATTTT
TRBV19	TRBD1	TRBJ1-1	.	CASSATGGVTEAFF	TGTGCCAGTAGCGCGACAGGGGGCGTCACTGAAGCTTTCTTT
TRBV5-4	TRBD2	TRBJ2-1	.	CASSLTSGSDEQFF	TGTGCCAGCAGCTTGACTAGCGGGAGTGACGAGCAGTTCTTC
TRBV9	.	TRBJ1-2	.	CASSAGTSYGYTF	TGTGCCAGCAGCGCCGGGACAAGCTATGGCTACACCTTC
TRBV13	.	TRBJ2-7	.	CATGRGQATLFYEQYF	TGTGCCACCGGCCGTGGGCAGGCTACGTTATTCTACGAGCAGTACTTC
TRBV19	TRBD2	TRBJ2-7	.	CASSISLAGRTYEQYF	TGTGCCAGTAGTATCTCACTAGCGGGTAGGACCTACGAGCAGTACTTC
TRBV27	TRBD2	TRBJ2-1	.	CASSLTSGKNEQFF	TGTGCCAGCAGTTTAACTAGCGGGAAAAATGAGCAGTTCTTC
TRBV4-2	.	TRBJ2-2	.	CASSQDYTGTGELFF	TGTGCCAGCAGCCAAGATTATACAGGGACCGGGGAGCTGTTTTTT
TRBV5-4	TRBD1	TRBJ2-6	.	CASSLETTGVGANVLTF	TGTGCCAGCAGCTTGGAAACTACAGGGGTTGGGGCCAACGTCCTGACTTTC
TRBV30	TRBD1	TRBJ2-7	.	CAWSGGTGIYEQYF	TGTGCCTGGAGTGGAGGGACAGGCATCTACGAGCAGTACTTC
TRBV7-9	TRBD1	TRBJ1-1	.	CASSLGGGVEAFF	TGTGCCAGCAGCTTAGGAGGGGGCGTTGAAGCTTTCTTT
TRBV7-9	.	TRBJ1-2	.	CASSLEGDGYTF	TGTGCCAGCAGCTTAGAAGGGGATGGCTACACCTTC
TRBV5-6	TRBD1	TRBJ1-6	.	CASSWGQGVGSPLHF	TGTGCCAGCAGCTGGGGACAGGGGGTGGGTTCACCCCTCCACTTT
TRBV7-2	.	TRBJ1-6	.	CASSPDSSPLHF	TGTGCCAGCAGCCCTGACTCTTCACCCCTCCACTTT
TRBV28	.	TRBJ1-6	.	CASCPGSSYNSPLHF	TGTGCCAGCTGCCCCGGGAGCTCCTATAATTCACCCCTCCACTTT
TRBV19	.	TRBJ2-2	.	CASISNGDTGELFF	TGTGCCAGTATAAGTAACGGGGACACCGGGGAGCTGTTTTTT
TRBV7-2	.	TRBJ2-7	once	CASTPNGYEQYF	TGTGCCAGCACCCCCAACGGCTACGAGCAGTACTTC
TRBV27	TRBD1	TRBJ2-7	.	CASSRVMDRGYEQYF	TGTGCCAGCAGCCGAGTCATGGACAGGGGGTACGAGCAGTACTTC
TRBV13	.	TRBJ1-1	.	CASSSSRSEAFF	TGTGCCAGCAGCTCCTCCCGGTCTGAAGCTTTCTTT
TRBV30	.	TRBJ1-6	.	CAWTQGRGGSPLHF	TGTGCCTGGACCCAAGGCAGGGGTGGTTCACCCCTCCACTTT
TRBV28	TRBD2	TRBJ2-3	.	CASSSPGTSAMQFHTQYF	TGTGCCAGCAGTTCCCCCGGGACTAGCGCGATGCAATTTCATACGCAGTATTTT
TRBV6-6	TRBD1	TRBJ1-5	.	CASSSTGQGANQPQHF	TGTGCCAGCAGTTCCACGGGACAGGGGGCCAATCAGCCCCAGCATTTT
TRBV2	.	TRBJ1-1	.	CASSAGASEGTEAFF	TGTGCCAGCAGCGCCGGAGCATCCGAGGGCACTGAAGCTTTCTTT
TRBV28	TRBD1	TRBJ1-4	.	CASSLGQGVTNEKLFF	TGTGCCAGCAGTTTGGGACAGGGTGTAACTAATGAAAAACTGTTTTTT
TRBV12-5	TRBD1	TRBJ2-3	.	CASAPGTGPTDTQYF	TGTGCTAGTGCCCCCGGGACAGGGCCTACGGATACGCAGTATTTT
TRBV27	.	TRBJ2-7	.	CASSFGASSYEQYF	TGTGCCAGCAGTTTTGGGGCCAGCTCCTACGAGCAGTACTTC
TRBV29-1	TRBD1	TRBJ1-2	.	CSASGQGAPGYTF	TGCAGCGCCTCGGGACAGGGGGCGCCTGGCTACACCTTC
TRBV3-1/TRBV3-2	TRBD1	TRBJ2-5	.	CASSPRTGVDTSFIQETQYF	TGTGCCAGCAGCCCCCGGACAGGGGTGGATACTAGCTTCATACAAGAGACCCAGTACTTC
TRBV28	TRBD2	TRBJ2-3	few	CASRLAGGLPDTQYF	TGTGCCAGCAGGTTAGCGGGAGGCTTGCCAGATACGCAGTATTTT